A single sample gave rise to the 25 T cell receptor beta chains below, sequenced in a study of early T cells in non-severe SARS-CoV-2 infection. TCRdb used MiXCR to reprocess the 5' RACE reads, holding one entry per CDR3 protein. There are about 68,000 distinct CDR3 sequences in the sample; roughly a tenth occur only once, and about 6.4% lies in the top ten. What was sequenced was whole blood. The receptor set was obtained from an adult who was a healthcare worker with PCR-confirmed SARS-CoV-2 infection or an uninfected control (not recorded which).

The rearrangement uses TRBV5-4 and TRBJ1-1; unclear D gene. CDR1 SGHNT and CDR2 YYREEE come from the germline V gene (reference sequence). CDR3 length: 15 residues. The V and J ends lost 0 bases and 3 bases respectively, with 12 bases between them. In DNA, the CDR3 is TGTGCCAGCAGCTTGGATCCAGGATCGGACACTGAAGCTTTCTTT. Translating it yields CASSLDPGSDTEAFF.

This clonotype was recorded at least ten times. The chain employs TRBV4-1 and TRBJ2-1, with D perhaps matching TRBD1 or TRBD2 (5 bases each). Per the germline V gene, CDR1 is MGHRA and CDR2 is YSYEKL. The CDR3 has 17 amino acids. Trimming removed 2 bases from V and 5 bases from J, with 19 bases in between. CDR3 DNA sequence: TGCGCCAGCAGCCAAAATCAAGCGGAGGTGGGACACAATGAGCAGTTCTTC. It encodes CASSQNQAEVGHNEQFF.

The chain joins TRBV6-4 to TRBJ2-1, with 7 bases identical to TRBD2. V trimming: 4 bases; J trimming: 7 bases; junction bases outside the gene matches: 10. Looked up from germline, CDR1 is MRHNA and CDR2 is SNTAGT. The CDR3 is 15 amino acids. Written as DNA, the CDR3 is TGTGCCAGCAGTGCCACTCGGGGCGGGGGAAATGAGCAGTTCTTC. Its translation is CASSATRGGGNEQFF.

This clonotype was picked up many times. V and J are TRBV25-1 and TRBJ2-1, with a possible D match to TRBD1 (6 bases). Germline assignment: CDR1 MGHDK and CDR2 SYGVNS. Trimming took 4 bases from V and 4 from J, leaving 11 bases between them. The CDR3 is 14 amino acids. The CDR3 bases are TGTGCCAGCAGTGGTAGGACAGCTTACAATGAGCAGTTCTTC. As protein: CASSGRTAYNEQFF. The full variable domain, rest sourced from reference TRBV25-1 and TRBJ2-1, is EADIYQTPRYLVIGTGKKITLECSQTMGHDKMYWYQQDPGMELHLIHYSYGVNSTEKGDLSSESTVSRIRTEHFPLTLESARPSHTSQYLCASSGRTAYNEQFFGPGTRLTVL.

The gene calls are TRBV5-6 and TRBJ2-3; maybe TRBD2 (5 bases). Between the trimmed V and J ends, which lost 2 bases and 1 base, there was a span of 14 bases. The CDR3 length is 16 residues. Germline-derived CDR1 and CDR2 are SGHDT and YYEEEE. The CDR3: CASSFATLGGTDTQYF. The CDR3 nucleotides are TGTGCCAGCAGCTTCGCCACCCTCGGGGGCACAGATACGCAGTATTTT.

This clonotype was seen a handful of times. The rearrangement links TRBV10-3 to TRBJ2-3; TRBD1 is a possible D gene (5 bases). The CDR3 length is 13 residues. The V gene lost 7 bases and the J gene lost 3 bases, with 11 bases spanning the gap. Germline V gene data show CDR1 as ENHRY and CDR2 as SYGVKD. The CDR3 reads CAINDGATDTQYF. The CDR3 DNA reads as TGTGCCATCAATGATGGGGCAACAGATACGCAGTATTTT.

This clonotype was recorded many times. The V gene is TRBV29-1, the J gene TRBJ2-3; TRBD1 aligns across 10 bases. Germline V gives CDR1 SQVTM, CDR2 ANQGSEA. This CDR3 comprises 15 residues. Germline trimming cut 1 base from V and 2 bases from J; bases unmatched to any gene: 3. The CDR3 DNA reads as TGCAGCGTTGAAGCCGGGACAGGGGCCACAGATACGCAGTATTTT. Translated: CSVEAGTGATDTQYF.

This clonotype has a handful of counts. CDR3 nucleotide sequence: TGTGCCAGCTCACCACCCCCCCCGGGAGGGCCGGGAGAGCAGTACTTC. This translates into CASSPPPPGGPGEQYF. The J gene is TRBJ2-7, the V gene TRBV18; TRBD2 matches at 8 bases. V gave up 0 bases and J gave up 7 bases; unmatched junction bases: 11. This CDR3 is 16 amino acids long. From germline, CDR1 is KGHSH and CDR2 LQKENI. The full variable domain, its missing parts supplied by reference TRBV18 and TRBJ2-7, is NAGVMQNPRHLVRRRGQEARLRCSPMKGHSHVYWYRQLPEEGLKFMVYLQKENIIDESGMPKERFSAEFPKEGPSILRIQQVVRGDSAAYFCASSPPPPGGPGEQYFGPGTRLTVT.

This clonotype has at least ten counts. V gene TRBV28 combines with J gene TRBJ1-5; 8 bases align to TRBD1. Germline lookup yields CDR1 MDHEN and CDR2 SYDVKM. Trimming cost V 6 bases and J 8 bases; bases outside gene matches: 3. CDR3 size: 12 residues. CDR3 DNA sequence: TGTGCCAGCAGACCGACAGGGGAGCCCCAGCATTTT. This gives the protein CASRPTGEPQHF.

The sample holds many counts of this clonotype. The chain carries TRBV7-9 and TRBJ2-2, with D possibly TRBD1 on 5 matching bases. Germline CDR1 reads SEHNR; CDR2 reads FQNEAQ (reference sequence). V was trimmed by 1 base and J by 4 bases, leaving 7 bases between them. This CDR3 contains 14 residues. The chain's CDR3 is CASSLGQLTGELFF. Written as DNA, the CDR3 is TGTGCCAGCAGCTTAGGACAGCTCACCGGGGAGCTGTTTTTT. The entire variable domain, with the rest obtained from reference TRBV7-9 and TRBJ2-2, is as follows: DTGVSQNPRHKITKRGQNVTFRCDPISEHNRLYWYRQTLGQGPEFLTYFQNEAQLEKSRLLSDRFSAERPKGSFSTLEIQRTEQGDSAMYLCASSLGQLTGELFFGEGSRLTVL.

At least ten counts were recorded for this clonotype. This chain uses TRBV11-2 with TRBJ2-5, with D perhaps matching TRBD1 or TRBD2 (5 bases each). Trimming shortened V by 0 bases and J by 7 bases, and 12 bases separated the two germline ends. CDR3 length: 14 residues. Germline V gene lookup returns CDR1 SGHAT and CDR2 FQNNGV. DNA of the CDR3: TGTGCCAGCAGCTTAGAGGGGATTGGGGGGACCCAGTACTTC. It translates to CASSLEGIGGTQYF.

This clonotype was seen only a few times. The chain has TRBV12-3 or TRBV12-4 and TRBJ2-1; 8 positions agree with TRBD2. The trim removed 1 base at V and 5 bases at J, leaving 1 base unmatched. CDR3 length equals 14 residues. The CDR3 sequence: CASSLEGLDNEQFF. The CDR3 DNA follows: TGTGCCAGCAGTTTAGAGGGACTAGACAATGAGCAGTTCTTC.

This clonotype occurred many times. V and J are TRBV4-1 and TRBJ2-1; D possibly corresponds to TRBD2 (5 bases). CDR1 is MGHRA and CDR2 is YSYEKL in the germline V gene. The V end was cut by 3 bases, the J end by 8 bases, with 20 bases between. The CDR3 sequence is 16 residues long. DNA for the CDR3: TGCGCCAGCAGCCAGTACGGCCCCTCTATCGGGGATGAGCAGTTCTTC. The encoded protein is CASSQYGPSIGDEQFF.

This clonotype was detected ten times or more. DNA for the CDR3: TGTGCCACCAGTAATACTCGAACTAGCGGGAGGAATGAGCAGTTCTTC. Translated: CATSNTRTSGRNEQFF. The chain joins TRBV24-1 to TRBJ2-1; 12 nucleotides align to TRBD2. Germline V CDR1 and CDR2: KGHDR, SFDVKD. The CDR3 has 16 amino acids. J lost 7 bases, V lost 6 bases, and 9 bases had no gene match.

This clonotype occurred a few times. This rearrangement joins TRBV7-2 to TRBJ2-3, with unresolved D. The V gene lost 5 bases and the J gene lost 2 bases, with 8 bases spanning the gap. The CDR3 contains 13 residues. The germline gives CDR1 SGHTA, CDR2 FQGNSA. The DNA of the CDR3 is TGTGCCAGCAGCAAAAGACCCACAGATACGCAGTATTTT. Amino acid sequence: CASSKRPTDTQYF.

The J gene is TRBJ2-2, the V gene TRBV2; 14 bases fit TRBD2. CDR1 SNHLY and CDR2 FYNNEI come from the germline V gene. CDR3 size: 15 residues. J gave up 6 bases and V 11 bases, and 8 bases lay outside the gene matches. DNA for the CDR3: TGTGCCGGAGGGACTAGCGGGAGTAGGTCCGGGGAGCTGTTTTTT. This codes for CAGGTSGSRSGELFF.

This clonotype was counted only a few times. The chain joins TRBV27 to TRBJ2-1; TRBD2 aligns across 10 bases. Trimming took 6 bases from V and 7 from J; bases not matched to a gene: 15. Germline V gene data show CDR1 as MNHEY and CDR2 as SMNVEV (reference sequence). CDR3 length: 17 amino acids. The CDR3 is CASRPLRLAGEGNEQFF. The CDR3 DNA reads TGTGCCAGCAGACCTCTCCGGCTAGCGGGAGAGGGGAATGAGCAGTTCTTC.

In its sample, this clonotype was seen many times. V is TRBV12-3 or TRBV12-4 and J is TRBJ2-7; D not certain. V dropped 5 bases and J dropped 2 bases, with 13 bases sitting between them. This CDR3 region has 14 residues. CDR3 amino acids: CASSALGSTYEQYF. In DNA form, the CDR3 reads TGTGCCAGCAGTGCCCTGGGTAGCACCTACGAGCAGTACTTC.

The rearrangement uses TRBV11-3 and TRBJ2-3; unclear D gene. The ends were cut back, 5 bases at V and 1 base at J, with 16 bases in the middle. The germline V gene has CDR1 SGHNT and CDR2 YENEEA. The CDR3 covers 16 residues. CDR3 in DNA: TGTGCCAGCAGCCGAGGCTACGGCTTCCGCACAGATACGCAGTATTTT. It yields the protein CASSRGYGFRTDTQYF.

The CDR3 protein is CASSSAGGPRKTQYF. The CDR3 DNA sequence: TGCGCCAGCAGCTCTGCGGGAGGGCCGAGAAAGACCCAGTACTTC. V and J are TRBV5-1 and TRBJ2-5, with TRBD2 identical over 9 bases. Germline V gives CDR1 SGHRS, CDR2 YFSETQ. J was trimmed by 6 bases and V by 3 bases; bases with no gene match: 9. CDR3 length equals 15 residues.

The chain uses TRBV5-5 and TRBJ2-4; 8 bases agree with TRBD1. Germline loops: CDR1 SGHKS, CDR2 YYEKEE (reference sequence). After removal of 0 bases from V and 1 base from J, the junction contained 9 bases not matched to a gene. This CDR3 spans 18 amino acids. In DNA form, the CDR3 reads TGTGCCAGCAGCTTGGAAGGGACAGGAGAGTGGGCCAAAAACATTCAGTACTTC. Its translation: CASSLEGTGEWAKNIQYF.

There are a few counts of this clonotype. This CDR3 reads CASSWGAGFPEAFF. The CDR3 nucleotides are TGTGCCAGCAGTTGGGGGGCAGGGTTCCCTGAAGCTTTCTTT. The chain uses TRBV6-5 and TRBJ1-1; maybe TRBD1 (6 bases). This CDR3 is built from 14 residues. CDR1 MNHEY and CDR2 SVGAGI come from the germline V gene. The ends were cut back, 4 bases at V and 6 bases at J, with 15 bases in the middle.

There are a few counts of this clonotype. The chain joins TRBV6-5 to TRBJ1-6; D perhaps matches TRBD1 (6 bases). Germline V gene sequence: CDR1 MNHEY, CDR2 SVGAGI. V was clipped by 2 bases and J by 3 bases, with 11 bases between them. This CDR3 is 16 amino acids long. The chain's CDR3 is CASSYGTNLYNSPLHF. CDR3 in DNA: TGTGCCAGCAGTTACGGGACAAACCTCTATAATTCACCCCTCCACTTT.

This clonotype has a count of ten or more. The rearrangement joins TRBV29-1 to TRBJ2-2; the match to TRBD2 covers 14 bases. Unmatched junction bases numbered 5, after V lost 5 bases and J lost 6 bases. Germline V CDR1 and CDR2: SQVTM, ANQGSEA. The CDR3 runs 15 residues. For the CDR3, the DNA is TGCAGCGTTCAGACTAGCGGGAGGGCATCCGGGGAGCTGTTTTTT. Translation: CSVQTSGRASGELFF.

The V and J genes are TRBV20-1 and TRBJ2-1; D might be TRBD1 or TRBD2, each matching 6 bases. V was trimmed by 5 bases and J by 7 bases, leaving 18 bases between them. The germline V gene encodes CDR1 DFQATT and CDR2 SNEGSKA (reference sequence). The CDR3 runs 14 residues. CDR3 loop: CSASPGAGRNEQFF. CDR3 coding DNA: TGCAGTGCTTCCCCAGGGGCAGGGAGGAATGAGCAGTTCTTC.